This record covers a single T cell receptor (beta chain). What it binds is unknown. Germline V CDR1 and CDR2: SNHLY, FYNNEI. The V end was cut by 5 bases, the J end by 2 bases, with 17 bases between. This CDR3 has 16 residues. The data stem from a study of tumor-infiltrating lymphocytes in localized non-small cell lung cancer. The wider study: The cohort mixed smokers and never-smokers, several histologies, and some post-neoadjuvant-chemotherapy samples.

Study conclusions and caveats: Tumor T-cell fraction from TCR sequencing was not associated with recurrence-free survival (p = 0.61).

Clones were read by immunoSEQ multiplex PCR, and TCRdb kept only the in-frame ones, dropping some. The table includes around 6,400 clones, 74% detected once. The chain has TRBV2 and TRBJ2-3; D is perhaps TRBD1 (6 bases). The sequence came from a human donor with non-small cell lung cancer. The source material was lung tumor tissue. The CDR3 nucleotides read TGTGCCAGCAGTTTTCAGGGGATATCCAACACAGATACGCAGTATTTT. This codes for CASSFQGISNTDTQYF.